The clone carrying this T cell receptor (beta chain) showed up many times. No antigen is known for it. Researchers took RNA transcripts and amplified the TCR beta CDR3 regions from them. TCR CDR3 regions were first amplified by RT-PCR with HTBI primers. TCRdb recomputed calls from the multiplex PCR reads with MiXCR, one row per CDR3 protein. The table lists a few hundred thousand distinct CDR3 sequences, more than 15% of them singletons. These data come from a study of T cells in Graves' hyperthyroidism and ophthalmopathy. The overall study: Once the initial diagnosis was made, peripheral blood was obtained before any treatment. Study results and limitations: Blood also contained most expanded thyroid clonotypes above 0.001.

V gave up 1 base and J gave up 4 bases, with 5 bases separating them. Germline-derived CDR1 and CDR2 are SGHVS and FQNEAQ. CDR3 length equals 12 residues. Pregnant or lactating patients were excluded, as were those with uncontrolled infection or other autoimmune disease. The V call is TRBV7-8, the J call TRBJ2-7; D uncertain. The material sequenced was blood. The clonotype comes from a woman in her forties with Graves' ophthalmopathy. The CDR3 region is CASSLVVYEQYF. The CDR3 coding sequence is TGTGCCAGCAGCTTAGTGGTGTACGAGCAGTACTTC.